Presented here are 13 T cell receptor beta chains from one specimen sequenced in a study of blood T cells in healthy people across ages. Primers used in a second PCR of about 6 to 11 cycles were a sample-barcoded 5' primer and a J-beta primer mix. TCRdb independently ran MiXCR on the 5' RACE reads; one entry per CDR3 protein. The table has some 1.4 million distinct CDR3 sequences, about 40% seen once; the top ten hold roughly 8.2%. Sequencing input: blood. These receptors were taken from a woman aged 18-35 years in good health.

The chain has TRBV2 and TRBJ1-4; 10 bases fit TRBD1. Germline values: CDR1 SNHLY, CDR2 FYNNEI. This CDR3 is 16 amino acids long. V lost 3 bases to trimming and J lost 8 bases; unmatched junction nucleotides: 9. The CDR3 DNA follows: TGTGCCAGCAGTGACCCCCGACAGGGGGCAGAAGAAAAACTGTTTTTT. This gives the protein CASSDPRQGAEEKLFF.

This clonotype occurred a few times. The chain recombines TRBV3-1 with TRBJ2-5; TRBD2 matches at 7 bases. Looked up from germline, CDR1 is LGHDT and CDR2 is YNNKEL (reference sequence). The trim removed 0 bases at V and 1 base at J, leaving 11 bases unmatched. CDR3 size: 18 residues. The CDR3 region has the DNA TGTGCCAGCAGCCAAGAAAAGATACTAGCGAGATCCCAAGAGACCCAGTACTTC. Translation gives CASSQEKILARSQETQYF.

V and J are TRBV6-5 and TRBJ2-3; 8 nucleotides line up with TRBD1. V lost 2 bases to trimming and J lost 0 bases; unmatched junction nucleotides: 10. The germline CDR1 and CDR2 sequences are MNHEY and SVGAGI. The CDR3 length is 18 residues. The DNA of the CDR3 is TGTGCCAGCAGTTACCGATGGACAGGGTCGGCTAGCACAGATACGCAGTATTTT. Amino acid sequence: CASSYRWTGSASTDTQYF.

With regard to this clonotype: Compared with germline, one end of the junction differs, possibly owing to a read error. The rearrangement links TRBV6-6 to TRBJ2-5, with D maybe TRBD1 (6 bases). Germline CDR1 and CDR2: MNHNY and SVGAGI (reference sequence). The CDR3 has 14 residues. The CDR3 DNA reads TGTGCTAGCAGTTACCAGGACAGCCAAGAGACCCAGTACTTC. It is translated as CASSYQDSQETQYF.

CDR3 sequence: CASTPEGGGKLFF. The DNA of the CDR3 is TGCGCCAGCACTCCGGAAGGGGGTGGAAAACTGTTTTTT. This chain uses TRBV10-2 with TRBJ1-4; tentatively, D is TRBD1 (6 bases). The CDR3 has 13 amino acids. With 7 bases removed from V and 10 bases from J, the gap between germline ends came to 16 bases. CDR1 and CDR2 from the germline V gene are WSHSY and SAAADI.

Here the CDR3 reads CASRGLAGVGTGELFF. DNA of the CDR3: TGTGCCAGCCGGGGACTAGCGGGAGTGGGGACCGGGGAGCTGTTTTTT. This chain connects TRBV27 to TRBJ2-2; TRBD2 matches 14 bases. CDR3 length equals 16 residues. Germline lookup yields CDR1 MNHEY and CDR2 SMNVEV (reference sequence). J gave up 5 bases and V 8 bases, and 7 bases lay outside the gene matches.

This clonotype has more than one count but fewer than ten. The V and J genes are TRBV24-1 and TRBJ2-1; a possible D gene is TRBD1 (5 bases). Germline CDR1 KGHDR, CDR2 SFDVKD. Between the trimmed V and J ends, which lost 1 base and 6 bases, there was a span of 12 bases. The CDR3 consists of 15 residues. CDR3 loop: CATSDFRTSGNEQFF. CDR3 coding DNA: TGTGCCACCAGTGATTTCCGGACATCTGGCAATGAGCAGTTCTTC.

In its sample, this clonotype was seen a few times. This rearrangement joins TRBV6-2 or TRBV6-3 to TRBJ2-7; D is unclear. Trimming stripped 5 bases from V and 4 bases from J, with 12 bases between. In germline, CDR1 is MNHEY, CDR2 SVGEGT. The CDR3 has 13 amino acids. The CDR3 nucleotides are TGTGCCAGCAGTCAAGGGATAGGATACGAGCAGTACTTC. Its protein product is CASSQGIGYEQYF.

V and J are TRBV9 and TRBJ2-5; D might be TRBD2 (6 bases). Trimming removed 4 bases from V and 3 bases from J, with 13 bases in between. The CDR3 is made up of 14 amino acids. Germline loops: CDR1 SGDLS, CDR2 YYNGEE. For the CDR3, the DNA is TGTGCCAGCAGCACATATGGAGGGAAAGAGACCCAGTACTTC. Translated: CASSTYGGKETQYF.

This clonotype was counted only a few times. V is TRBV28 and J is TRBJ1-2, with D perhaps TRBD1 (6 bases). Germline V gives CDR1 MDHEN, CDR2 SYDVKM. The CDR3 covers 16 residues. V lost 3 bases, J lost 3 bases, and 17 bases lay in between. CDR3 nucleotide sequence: TGTGCCAGCAGTTTTGCATCAGGGGTGGTCCACTATGGCTACACCTTC. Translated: CASSFASGVVHYGYTF.

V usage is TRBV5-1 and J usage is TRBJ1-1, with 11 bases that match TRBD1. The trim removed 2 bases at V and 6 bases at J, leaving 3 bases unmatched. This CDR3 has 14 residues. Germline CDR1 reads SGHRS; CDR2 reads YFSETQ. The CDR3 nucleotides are TGCGCCAGCAGCTTAAGGACAGGGGGCCCTGAAGCTTTCTTT. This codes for CASSLRTGGPEAFF.

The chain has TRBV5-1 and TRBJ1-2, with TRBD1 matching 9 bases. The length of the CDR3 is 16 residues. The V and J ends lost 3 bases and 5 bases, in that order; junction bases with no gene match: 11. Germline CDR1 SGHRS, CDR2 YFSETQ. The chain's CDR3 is CASSWGTGRSEYGYTF. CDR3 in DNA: TGCGCCAGCAGCTGGGGGACAGGGCGATCGGAATATGGCTACACCTTC.

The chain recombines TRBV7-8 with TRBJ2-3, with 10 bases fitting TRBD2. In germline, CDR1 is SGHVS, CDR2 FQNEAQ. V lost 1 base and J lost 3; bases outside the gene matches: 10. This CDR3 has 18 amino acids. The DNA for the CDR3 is TGTGCCAGCAGCTTAGGACGGGGAGCGGGAGGGATGACAGATACGCAGTATTTT. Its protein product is CASSLGRGAGGMTDTQYF.